This passage covers 32 T cell receptor beta chains from one sample sequenced in a study of blood T cell repertoires in COVID-19 (dated by TCRdb to the early 2020s). The library came from the immunoSEQ multiplex PCR assay. TCRdb stores this immuneACCESS table with in-frame sequences only. Part of the clones is absent; in the studies checked, under half of the shortfall reflects unresolved V genes, and no reason is known for the rest. The sample contains 250,000 to 350,000 clones, roughly 88% of them found a single time. The ten largest clones capture around 4.5% of the sample. Material for sequencing was PBMCs or T cells enriched from blood (not recorded which). These receptors were taken from a woman aged 30 to 39 who had recovered from COVID-19.

This sequence joins TRBV4-1 and TRBJ1-1, with 10 nucleotides matching TRBD1. This CDR3 contains 15 residues. Germline V gene data show CDR1 as MGHRA and CDR2 as YSYEKL. After removal of 4 bases from V and 6 bases from J, the junction contained 8 bases not matched to a gene. This CDR3 reads CASSLARTGGAEAFF. The CDR3 nucleotides read TGCGCCAGCAGCCTCGCGCGGACAGGGGGGGCTGAAGCTTTCTTT.

The rearrangement joins TRBV28 to TRBJ1-3; tentatively, D is TRBD1 (5 bases). V was pared by 10 bases and J by 4 bases, with 17 bases between. Germline CDR1 MDHEN, CDR2 SYDVKM. The CDR3 contains 14 residues. CDR3 region: CATNRGTDGNTIYF. For the CDR3, the DNA is TGTGCCACCAATCGCGGGACCGACGGAAACACCATATATTTT.

The chain recombines TRBV12-5 with TRBJ1-2; 10 bases agree with TRBD1. This CDR3 spans 15 amino acids. The trim removed 1 base at V and 5 bases at J, leaving 4 bases unmatched. Germline-derived CDR1 and CDR2 are LGHNT and FRNRAP. CDR3 region: CASGLAPGQGYGYTF. Written as DNA, the CDR3 is TGTGCTAGTGGTTTGGCACCGGGACAGGGGTATGGCTACACCTTC.

V gene TRBV29-1 combines with J gene TRBJ2-5, with TRBD2 matching over 8 bases. The CDR3 runs 14 residues. The ends lost 1 base at V and 2 bases at J; junction bases unmatched: 3. Germline lookup yields CDR1 SQVTM and CDR2 ANQGSEA. This chain's CDR3 is CSVEVSGAQETQYF. CDR3 DNA sequence: TGCAGCGTTGAAGTTAGCGGGGCTCAAGAGACCCAGTACTTC. Based on the CDR3 plus reference TRBV29-1 and TRBJ2-5, the full variable domain is SAVISQKPSRDICQRGTSLTIQCQVDSQVTMMFWYRQQPGQSLTLIATANQGSEATYESGFVIDKFPISRPNLTFSTLTVSNMSPEDSSIYLCSVEVSGAQETQYFGPGTRLLVL.

The chain joins TRBV7-8 to TRBJ1-2; TRBD1 matches 9 bases. Germline V gives CDR1 SGHVS, CDR2 FQNEAQ. Trimming removed 1 base from V and 4 bases from J; junction bases left unmatched: 4. The CDR3 has 15 amino acids. CDR3 bases: TGTGCCAGCAGCTTAGGACAACAGGGGGCCTATGGCTACACCTTC. Its protein product is CASSLGQQGAYGYTF.

This chain uses TRBV23-1 with TRBJ2-7; tentative D call: TRBD2 (6 bases). TRBV23-1 falls under the ORF class, with uncertain function. V was trimmed by 6 bases and J by 5 bases, leaving 20 bases between them. The CDR3 is made up of 15 amino acids. The CDR3 reads CASSPIARGPHEQYF. The CDR3 DNA follows: TGCGCCAGCAGCCCAATAGCGCGGGGTCCCCACGAGCAGTACTTC.

The chain uses TRBV27 and TRBJ1-1; the D is unclear. V gave up 5 bases and J gave up 3 bases, with 37 bases separating them. CDR3 size: 22 residues. Germline values: CDR1 MNHEY, CDR2 SMNVEV (reference sequence). CDR3 region: CASSPITPIGPPPPGGDTEAFF. The DNA of the CDR3 is TGTGCCAGCAGTCCCATCACACCAATCGGCCCCCCGCCCCCGGGCGGGGACACTGAAGCTTTCTTT.

This chain links TRBV9 with TRBJ2-1; 7 nucleotides align to TRBD1. V gave up 2 bases and J gave up 1 base; unmatched junction bases: 3. The CDR3 length is 15 residues. Germline V CDR1 and CDR2: SGDLS, YYNGEE. The CDR3 DNA follows: TGTGCCAGCAGCGTCCAGGGGGTGTCCTACAATGAGCAGTTCTTC. It yields the protein CASSVQGVSYNEQFF.

DNA for the CDR3: TGTGCCAGCAGGACCACAGGGGCGGCTTTCTTT. This encodes CASRTTGAAFF. The chain combines TRBV28 with TRBJ1-1, with 7 bases that match TRBD1. This CDR3 contains 11 residues. Germline trimming cut 6 bases from V and 11 bases from J; bases unmatched to any gene: 6. CDR1 is MDHEN, CDR2 SYDVKM, per germline. Combining the CDR3 with reference TRBV28 and TRBJ1-1 gives the whole variable domain DVKVTQSSRYLVKRTGEKVFLECVQDMDHENMFWYRQDPGLGLRLIYFSYDVKMKEKGDIPEGYSVSREKKERFSLILESASTNQTSMYLCASRTTGAAFFGQGTRLTVV.

The chain combines TRBV6-4 with TRBJ2-1; TRBD2 matches at 12 bases. This CDR3 region has 15 residues. V gave up 5 bases and J gave up 5 bases; unmatched junction bases: 4. Germline V gives CDR1 MRHNA, CDR2 SNTAGT. CDR3 region: CASSLTSGSNNEQFF. In DNA form, the CDR3 reads TGTGCCAGCAGTCTGACTAGCGGGAGTAACAATGAGCAGTTCTTC.

V and J are TRBV6-5 and TRBJ1-5; perhaps TRBD1 as D (6 bases). The CDR3 has 13 residues. Germline CDR1 and CDR2: MNHEY and SVGAGI. Trimming removed 5 bases at V and 5 bases at J, with 10 bases between. DNA of the CDR3: TGTGCCAGCAGTCCACAGGGTCATCAGCCCCAGCATTTT. Translated, it gives CASSPQGHQPQHF.

This clone was observed once. J is TRBJ1-4 and V is TRBV14; D call uncertain. Trimming removed 2 bases at V and 7 bases at J, with 17 bases between. Germline V CDR1 and CDR2: SGHDN, FVKESK. The CDR3 has 16 amino acids. The chain's CDR3 is CASSQYIAGGGEKLFF. CDR3 DNA sequence: TGTGCCAGCAGCCAATATATCGCCGGCGGCGGTGAAAAACTGTTTTTT. The full variable domain, rest sourced from reference TRBV14 and TRBJ1-4, is EAGVTQFPSHSVIEKGQTVTLRCDPISGHDNLYWYRRVMGKEIKFLLHFVKESKQDESGMPNNRFLAERTGGTYSTLKVQPAELEDSGVYFCASSQYIAGGGEKLFFGSGTQLSVL.

This rearrangement joins TRBV7-9 to TRBJ2-1; the match to TRBD2 covers 10 bases. The CDR3 has 16 residues. V lost 2 bases to trimming and J lost 9 bases; unmatched junction nucleotides: 10. From germline, CDR1 is SEHNR and CDR2 FQNEAQ (reference sequence). The chain's CDR3 is CASSLSASGSMGEQFF. Written as DNA, the CDR3 is TGTGCCAGCAGCTTATCGGCTAGCGGGAGTATGGGTGAGCAGTTCTTC. The whole variable domain, filled in from reference TRBV7-9 and TRBJ2-1, reads DTGVSQNPRHKITKRGQNVTFRCDPISEHNRLYWYRQTLGQGPEFLTYFQNEAQLEKSRLLSDRFSAERPKGSFSTLEIQRTEQGDSAMYLCASSLSASGSMGEQFFGPGTRLTVL.

The J gene is TRBJ1-4, the V gene TRBV7-9; 7 bases agree with TRBD1. This CDR3 region has 16 residues. The junction had 17 bases not matched to a gene; V was cut back by 9 bases and J by 7 bases. The germline gives CDR1 SEHNR, CDR2 FQNEAQ (reference sequence). The CDR3 spells CASSVALANRGEKLFF. In nucleotides, the CDR3 is TGTGCCAGTAGTGTCGCGTTGGCAAACAGGGGTGAAAAACTGTTTTTT.

The chain joins TRBV2 to TRBJ1-6, with D unresolved. The CDR3 has 15 residues. The V and J ends lost 6 bases and 0 bases respectively, with 9 bases between them. Germline V gene sequence: CDR1 SNHLY, CDR2 FYNNEI. The CDR3 region has the DNA TGTGCCAGCAGCGATGGTAGCTCCTATAATTCACCCCTCCACTTT. Protein product: CASSDGSSYNSPLHF. Full variable domain (outside the CDR3, taken from reference TRBV2 and TRBJ1-6): EPEVTQTPSHQVTQMGQEVILRCVPISNHLYFYWYRQILGQKVEFLVSFYNNEISEKSEIFDDQFSVERPDGSNFTLKIRSTKLEDSAMYFCASSDGSSYNSPLHFGNGTRLTVT.

The CDR3 region is CASTAGGSNQPQHF. The CDR3 bases are TGTGCCAGCACCGCCGGAGGTAGCAATCAGCCCCAGCATTTT. V gene TRBV7-8 combines with J gene TRBJ1-5; D gene uncertain. V lost 7 bases, J lost 0 bases, and 10 bases lay in between. Germline lookup yields CDR1 SGHVS and CDR2 FQNEAQ. CDR3 length: 14 amino acids.

The chain has TRBV7-2 and TRBJ2-5; 10 positions agree with TRBD2. Looked up from germline, CDR1 is SGHTA and CDR2 is FQGNSA. V trimming: 3 bases; J trimming: 1 base; junction bases outside the gene matches: 5. The CDR3 sequence is 16 residues long. The CDR3 region has the DNA TGTGCCAGCAGCTTTAGTTCTAGCGGGGGCCAAGAGACCCAGTACTTC. Protein product: CASSFSSSGGQETQYF. Based on the CDR3 plus reference TRBV7-2 and TRBJ2-5, the full variable domain is GAGVSQSPSNKVTEKGKDVELRCDPISGHTALYWYRQSLGQGLEFLIYFQGNSAPDKSGLPSDRFSAERTGGSVSTLTIQRTQQEDSAVYLCASSFSSSGGQETQYFGPGTRLLVL.

The chain uses TRBV3-1 (or the pseudogene TRBV3-2) and TRBJ2-7; TRBD2 is a possible D gene (5 bases). Germline CDR1 reads LGHDT; CDR2 reads YNNKEL (reference sequence). The CDR3 totals 16 residues. V shed 1 base and J shed 0 bases, with 13 bases lying between them. CDR3 amino acids: CASSQGSERPSYEQYF. CDR3 in DNA: TGTGCCAGCAGCCAAGGGTCAGAGCGGCCCTCCTACGAGCAGTACTTC.

This sequence joins TRBV30 and TRBJ1-1, with D possibly matching TRBD1 (6 bases). Trimming stripped 1 base from V and 12 bases from J, with 18 bases between. CDR1 GTSNPN and CDR2 SVGIG come from the germline V gene (reference sequence). The CDR3 is made up of 13 amino acids. The CDR3 protein is CAWSDLGARPPFF. CDR3 DNA: TGTGCCTGGAGTGATCTGGGGGCTCGACCTCCTTTCTTT.

The chain carries TRBV27 and TRBJ1-1; 7 bases match TRBD1. Trimming at V came to 6 bases and at J to 0 bases, leaving 7 bases not matched to a gene. This CDR3 contains 15 residues. Germline V gives CDR1 MNHEY, CDR2 SMNVEV (reference sequence). Here the CDR3 reads CASSTTGNMNTEAFF. The CDR3 DNA sequence: TGTGCCAGCAGCACGACAGGGAACATGAACACTGAAGCTTTCTTT.

The V and J genes are TRBV6-1 and TRBJ1-1, with TRBD1 matching 9 bases. This CDR3 contains 16 residues. Losses at the gene ends were 2 bases for V and 4 bases for J; bases not matched to a gene: 8. CDR1 MNHNS and CDR2 SASEGT come from the germline V gene. This chain's CDR3 is CASSENSGTGFTEAFF. The CDR3 nucleotides are TGTGCCAGCAGTGAAAACTCAGGGACAGGGTTCACTGAAGCTTTCTTT.

The chain carries TRBV7-6 and TRBJ2-1, with D maybe TRBD1 (5 bases). Germline loops: CDR1 SGHVS, CDR2 FNYEAQ. The CDR3 consists of 15 residues. The V end lost 2 bases, the J end lost 0 bases, and 8 bases lay between the germline ends. The CDR3 bases are TGTGCCAGCAGCTTATACCAGGGCTCCTACAATGAGCAGTTCTTC. Its protein is CASSLYQGSYNEQFF.

The chain carries TRBV15 and TRBJ2-5, with D perhaps TRBD2 (6 bases). In germline, CDR1 is LNHNV, CDR2 YYDKDF (reference sequence). Trimming removed 0 bases from V and 3 bases from J, with 20 bases in between. The CDR3 spans 18 residues. The CDR3 DNA reads TGTGCCACCAGCAGAGATTTGACACTCGGGACTGTGGAAGAGACCCAGTACTTC. Its translation is CATSRDLTLGTVEETQYF. Full variable domain (missing parts from reference TRBV15 and TRBJ2-5): DAMVIQNPRYQVTQFGKPVTLSCSQTLNHNVMYWYQQKSSQAPKLLFHYYDKDFNNEADTPDNFQSRRPNTSFCFLDIRSPGLGDTAMYLCATSRDLTLGTVEETQYFGPGTRLLVL.

J is TRBJ2-7 and V is TRBV11-2, with a weak D call TRBD2 (6 bases). Germline assignment: CDR1 SGHAT and CDR2 FQNNGV. V gave up 4 bases and J gave up 2 bases, with 15 bases separating them. This CDR3 comprises 15 residues. CDR3: CASSSSRRATYEQYF. The DNA for the CDR3 is TGTGCCAGCAGCTCAAGTCGGAGGGCCACCTACGAGCAGTACTTC. Together with reference TRBV11-2 and TRBJ2-7, the CDR3 gives the full variable domain: EAGVAQSPRYKIIEKRQSVAFWCNPISGHATLYWYQQILGQGPKLLIQFQNNGVVDDSQLPKDRFSAERLKGVDSTLKIQPAKLEDSAVYLCASSSSRRATYEQYFGPGTRLTVT.

The CDR3 here is CAISERGGENTEAFF. CDR3 sequence (DNA): TGTGCCATCAGTGAGAGGGGGGGGGAAAACACTGAAGCTTTCTTT. The gene calls are TRBV10-3 and TRBJ1-1, with a tentative D call TRBD1 (6 bases). V lost 2 bases and J lost 2, with 12 bases in between. The CDR3 is 15 residues long. Germline V CDR1 and CDR2: ENHRY, SYGVKD.

The chain employs TRBV3-1 (or the pseudogene TRBV3-2) and TRBJ1-1; D call uncertain. CDR1 is LGHDT, CDR2 YNNKEL, per germline (reference sequence). The V end lost 6 bases, the J end lost 4 bases, and 18 bases lay between the germline ends. The CDR3 is made up of 15 amino acids. CDR3 amino acids: CASSLDEGGSTEAFF. CDR3 sequence (DNA): TGTGCCAGCAGTCTAGACGAGGGTGGAAGCACTGAAGCTTTCTTT.

CDR3 sequence: CASSPDSPGYGYTF. As DNA, the CDR3 is TGCGCCAGCAGCCCCGACAGTCCCGGCTATGGCTACACCTTC. The chain employs TRBV5-1 and TRBJ1-2; D might be TRBD1 (5 bases). This CDR3 is 14 amino acids long. In germline, CDR1 is SGHRS, CDR2 YFSETQ. V gave up 4 bases and J gave up 4 bases, with 14 bases separating them.

This clone is medium-sized by share. The J gene is TRBJ2-7, the V gene TRBV6-1; D is undetermined. From germline, CDR1 is MNHNS and CDR2 SASEGT. The length of the CDR3 is 15 residues. V lost 3 bases and J lost 2, with 14 bases in between. The CDR3 DNA reads as TGTGCCAGCAGTGAGTTTGTAGGAGTTGCCTACGAGCAGTACTTC. This codes for CASSEFVGVAYEQYF.

V and J are TRBV27 and TRBJ1-5, with D maybe TRBD1 (5 bases). Germline V CDR1 and CDR2: MNHEY, SMNVEV (reference sequence). The CDR3 consists of 15 residues. Trimming pared 5 bases from V and 5 bases from J, leaving 16 bases between. CDR3 nucleotide sequence: TGTGCCAGCAGTGGGGCGGGGCGTAGGGATCAGCCCCAGCATTTT. Amino acids: CASSGAGRRDQPQHF.

The V call is TRBV9, the J call TRBJ1-1, with a weak D call TRBD1 (5 bases). V shed 9 bases and J shed 5 bases, with 26 bases lying between them. Per germline, CDR1 SGDLS and CDR2 YYNGEE. The CDR3 is 16 amino acids. CDR3 protein: CATTNSRGGVGTEAFF. CDR3 bases: TGTGCCACCACCAATAGCCGGGGGGGGGTAGGAACTGAAGCTTTCTTT.

This chain links TRBV7-9 with TRBJ1-1; D unresolved. V was shortened by 7 bases and J by 0 bases, with 15 bases between the two germline ends. Germline V gives CDR1 SEHNR, CDR2 FQNEAQ (reference sequence). The CDR3 is made up of 15 amino acids. The CDR3 sequence: CASTPLGGMNTEAFF. The CDR3 DNA reads TGTGCCAGCACCCCCCTAGGCGGGATGAACACTGAAGCTTTCTTT.

This rearrangement joins TRBV3-1 (or the pseudogene TRBV3-2) to TRBJ2-3, with D perhaps matching TRBD1 (6 bases). The ends were cut back, 3 bases at V and 6 bases at J, with 13 bases in the middle. This CDR3 comprises 14 residues. Germline V gene data show CDR1 as LGHDT and CDR2 as YNNKEL (reference sequence). CDR3 DNA: TGTGCCAGCAGCCACAGGGGTAGCTGGGATACGCAGTATTTT. It specifies CASSHRGSWDTQYF.